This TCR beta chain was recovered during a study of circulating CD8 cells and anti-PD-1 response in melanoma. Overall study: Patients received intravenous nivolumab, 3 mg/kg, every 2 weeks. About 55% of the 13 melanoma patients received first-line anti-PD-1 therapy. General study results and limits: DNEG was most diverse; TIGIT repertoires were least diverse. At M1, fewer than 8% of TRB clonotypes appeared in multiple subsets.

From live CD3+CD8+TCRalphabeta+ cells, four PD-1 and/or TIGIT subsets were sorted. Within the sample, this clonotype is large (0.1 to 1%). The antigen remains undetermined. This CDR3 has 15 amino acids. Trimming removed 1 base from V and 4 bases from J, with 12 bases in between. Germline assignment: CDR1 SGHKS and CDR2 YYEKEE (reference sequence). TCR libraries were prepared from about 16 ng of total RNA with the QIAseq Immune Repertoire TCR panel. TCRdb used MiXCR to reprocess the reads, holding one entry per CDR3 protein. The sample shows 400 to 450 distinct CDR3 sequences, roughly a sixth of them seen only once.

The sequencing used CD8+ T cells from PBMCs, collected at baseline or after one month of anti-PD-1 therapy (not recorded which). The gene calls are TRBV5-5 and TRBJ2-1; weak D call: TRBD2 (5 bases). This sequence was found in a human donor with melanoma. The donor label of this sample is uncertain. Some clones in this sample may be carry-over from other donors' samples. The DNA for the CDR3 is TGTGCCAGCAGCTTGCAGTCCGAGGGATACAATGAGCAGTTCTTC. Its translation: CASSLQSEGYNEQFF.